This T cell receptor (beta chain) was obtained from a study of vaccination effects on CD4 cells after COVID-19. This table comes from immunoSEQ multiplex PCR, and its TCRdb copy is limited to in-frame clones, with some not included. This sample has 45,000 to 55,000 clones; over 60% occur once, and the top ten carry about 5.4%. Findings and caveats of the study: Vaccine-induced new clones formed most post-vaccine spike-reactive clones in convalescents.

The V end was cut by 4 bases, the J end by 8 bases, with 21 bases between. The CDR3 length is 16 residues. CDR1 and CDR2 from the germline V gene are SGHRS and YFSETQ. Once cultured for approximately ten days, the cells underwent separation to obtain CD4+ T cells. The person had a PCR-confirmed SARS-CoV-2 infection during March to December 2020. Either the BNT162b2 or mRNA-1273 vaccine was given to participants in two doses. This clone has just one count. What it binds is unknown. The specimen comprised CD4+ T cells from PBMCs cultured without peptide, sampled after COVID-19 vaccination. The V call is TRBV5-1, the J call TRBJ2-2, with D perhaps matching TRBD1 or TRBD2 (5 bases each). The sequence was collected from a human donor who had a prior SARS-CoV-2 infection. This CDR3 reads CASSPGRTSEKGELFF. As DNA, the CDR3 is TGCGCCAGCAGCCCGGGACGGACGTCAGAAAAGGGGGAGCTGTTTTTT.